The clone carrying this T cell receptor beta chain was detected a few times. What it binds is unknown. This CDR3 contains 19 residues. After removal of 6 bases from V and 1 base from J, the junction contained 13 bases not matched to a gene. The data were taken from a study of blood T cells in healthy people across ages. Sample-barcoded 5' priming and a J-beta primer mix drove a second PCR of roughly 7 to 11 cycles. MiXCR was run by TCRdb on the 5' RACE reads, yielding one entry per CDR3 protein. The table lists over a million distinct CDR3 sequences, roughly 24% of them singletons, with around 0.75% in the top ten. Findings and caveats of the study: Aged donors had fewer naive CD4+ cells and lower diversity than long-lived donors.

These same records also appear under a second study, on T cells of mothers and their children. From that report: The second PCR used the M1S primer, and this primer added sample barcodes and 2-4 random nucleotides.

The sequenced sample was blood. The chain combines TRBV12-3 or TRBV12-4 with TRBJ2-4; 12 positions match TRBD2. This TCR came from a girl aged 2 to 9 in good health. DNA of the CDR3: TGTGCCAGCAGCTGGTTTGTGACTAGCGGGAGAGGGGCCAAAAACATTCAGTACTTC. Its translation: CASSWFVTSGRGAKNIQYF.